This T cell receptor (beta chain) was observed in a study of blood T cells in healthy people across ages. At the level of the study: Researchers report that template switching captured about one barcoded beta molecule per two T cells.

General study findings and limits: Unsorted PBMC material precluded a definitive naive versus antigen-experienced comparison.

Using a J-beta primer mix together with a sample-barcoded 5' primer, a second PCR was run for roughly 7 to 11 cycles. MiXCR, applied by TCRdb to the 5' RACE reads, yields one record per CDR3 protein. Among around 1.5 million distinct CDR3 sequences, 42% were seen once, and the ten largest hold 7.9%. The CDR3 sequence is 17 residues long. With 2 bases clipped from V and 5 bases from J, the junction kept 10 bases outside the gene matches. In germline, CDR1 is MNHNY, CDR2 SVGAGI (reference sequence). A word on this clonotype: What it binds is not known.

Every participating donor contributed 8 to 10 milliliters of peripheral blood through a draw. Total RNA was extracted at no less than 5 micrograms per sample. The chain is built from TRBV6-6 and TRBJ2-1; the match to TRBD2 covers 9 bases. Sequencing input: blood. This TCR derives from a woman under 30 in good health. CDR3 loop: CASSYQNSGGHDNEQFF. As DNA, the CDR3 is TGTGCCAGCAGTTACCAGAATAGCGGGGGTCATGACAATGAGCAGTTCTTC.